This T cell receptor beta chain was identified in a study of blood T cell repertoires in COVID-19. Looking at the study overall: The analysed material was cDNA or gDNA that came from T cells, B-cell-depleted T cells, or PBMCs.

This CDR3 is 15 amino acids long. Looked up from germline, CDR1 is SGHRS and CDR2 is YFSETQ. Trimming left V 0 bases short and J 7 bases short, with 14 bases between. As handled by the study authors: Quantification of nucleated cells was approximated via reference gene primer amplification. The method was immunoSEQ multiplex PCR; TCRdb's version includes in-frame clones alone and lacks a portion of them. The V and J calls and clone size come from that table; D and trimming were worked out from the DNA. Of about 30,000 clones detected, around 84% appear once; the ten largest clones hold roughly 14%. The sequence derives from a human donor in a cohort sampled during active COVID-19. The source material was peripheral blood. The chain links TRBV5-1 to TRBJ2-1, with D possibly being TRBD2 (6 bases). The CDR3 DNA reads as TGCGCCAGCAGCTTGGCTCCTCCGGCGGGGAATGAGCAGTTCTTC. Protein: CASSLAPPAGNEQFF.